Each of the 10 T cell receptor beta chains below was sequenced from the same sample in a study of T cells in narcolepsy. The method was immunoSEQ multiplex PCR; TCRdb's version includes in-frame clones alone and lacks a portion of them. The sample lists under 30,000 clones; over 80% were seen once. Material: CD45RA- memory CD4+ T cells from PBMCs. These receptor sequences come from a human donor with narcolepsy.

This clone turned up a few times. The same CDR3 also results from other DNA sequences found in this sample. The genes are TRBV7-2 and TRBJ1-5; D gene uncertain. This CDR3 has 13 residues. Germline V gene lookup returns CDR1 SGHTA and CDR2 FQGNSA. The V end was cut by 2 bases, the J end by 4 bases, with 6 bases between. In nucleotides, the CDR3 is TGTGCCAGCAGCTTATCTTGGAATCAGCCCCAGCATTTT. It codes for CASSLSWNQPQHF. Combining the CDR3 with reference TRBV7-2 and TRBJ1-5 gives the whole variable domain GAGVSQSPSNKVTEKGKDVELRCDPISGHTALYWYRQSLGQGLEFLIYFQGNSAPDKSGLPSDRFSAERTGGSVSTLTIQRTQQEDSAVYLCASSLSWNQPQHFGDGTRLSIL.

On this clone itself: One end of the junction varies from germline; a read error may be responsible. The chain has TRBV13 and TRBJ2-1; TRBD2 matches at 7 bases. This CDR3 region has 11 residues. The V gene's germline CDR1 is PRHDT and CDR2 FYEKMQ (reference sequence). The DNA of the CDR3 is TGTGCCAGCAGCTTAGGCCCCGGGAGGATCTTC. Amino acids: CASSLGPGRIF.

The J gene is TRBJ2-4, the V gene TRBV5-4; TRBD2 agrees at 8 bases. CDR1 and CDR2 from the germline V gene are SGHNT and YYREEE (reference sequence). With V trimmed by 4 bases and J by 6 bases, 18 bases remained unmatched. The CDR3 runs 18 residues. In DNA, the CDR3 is TGTGCCAGCAGCCCCGGAAGCAGCGGGGGCCCCTTGGCAAACATTCAGTACTTC. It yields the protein CASSPGSSGGPLANIQYF.

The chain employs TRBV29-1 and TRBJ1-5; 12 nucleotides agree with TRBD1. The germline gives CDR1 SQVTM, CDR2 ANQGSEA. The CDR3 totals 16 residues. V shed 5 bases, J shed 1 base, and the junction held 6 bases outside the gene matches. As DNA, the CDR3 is TGCAGCGTTACCGGGACAGGGGGCGCGAGCAATCAGCCCCAGCATTTT. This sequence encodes CSVTGTGGASNQPQHF.

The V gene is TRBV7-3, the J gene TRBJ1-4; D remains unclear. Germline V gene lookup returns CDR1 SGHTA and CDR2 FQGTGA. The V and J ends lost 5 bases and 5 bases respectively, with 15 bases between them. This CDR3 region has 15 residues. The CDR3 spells CASSPSGRGNEKLFF. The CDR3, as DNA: TGTGCCAGCAGCCCATCCGGCCGAGGGAATGAAAAACTGTTTTTT.

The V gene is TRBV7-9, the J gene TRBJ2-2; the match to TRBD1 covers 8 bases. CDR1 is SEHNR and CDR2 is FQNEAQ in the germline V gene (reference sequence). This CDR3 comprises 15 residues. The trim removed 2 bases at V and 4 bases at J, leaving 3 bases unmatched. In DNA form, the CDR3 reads TGTGCCAGCAGCTTAATAACAGGGGGCACCGGGGAGCTGTTTTTT. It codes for CASSLITGGTGELFF.

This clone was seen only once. The CDR3 DNA follows: TGTGCCAGCAGCTACGACAGGGGAAATGAGCAGTTCTTC. Translated: CASSYDRGNEQFF. The chain links TRBV7-9 to TRBJ2-1; 8 bases fit TRBD1. Germline V CDR1 and CDR2: SEHNR, FQNEAQ (reference sequence). The CDR3 is made up of 13 amino acids. The J segment lost 7 bases and the V segment lost 4 bases, leaving 3 bases of the junction unmatched.

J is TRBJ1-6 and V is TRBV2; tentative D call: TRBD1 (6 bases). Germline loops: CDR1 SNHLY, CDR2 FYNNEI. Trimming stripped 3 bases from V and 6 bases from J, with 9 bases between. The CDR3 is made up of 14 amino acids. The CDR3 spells CASSETGTNSPLHF. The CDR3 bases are TGTGCCAGCAGTGAGACAGGAACTAATTCACCCCTCCACTTT.

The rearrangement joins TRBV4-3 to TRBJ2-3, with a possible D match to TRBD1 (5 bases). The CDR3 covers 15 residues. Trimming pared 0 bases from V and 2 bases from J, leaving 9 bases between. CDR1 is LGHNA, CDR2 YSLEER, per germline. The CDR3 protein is CASSQDRVDTDTQYF. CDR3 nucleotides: TGCGCCAGCAGCCAAGACAGGGTTGACACAGATACGCAGTATTTT.

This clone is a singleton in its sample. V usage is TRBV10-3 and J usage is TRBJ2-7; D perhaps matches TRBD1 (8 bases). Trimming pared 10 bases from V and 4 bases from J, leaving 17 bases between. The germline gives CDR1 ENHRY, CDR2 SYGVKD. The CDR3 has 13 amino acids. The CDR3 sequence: CATQAGQEYEQYF. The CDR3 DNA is TGTGCCACCCAAGCGGGACAGGAGTACGAGCAGTACTTC.